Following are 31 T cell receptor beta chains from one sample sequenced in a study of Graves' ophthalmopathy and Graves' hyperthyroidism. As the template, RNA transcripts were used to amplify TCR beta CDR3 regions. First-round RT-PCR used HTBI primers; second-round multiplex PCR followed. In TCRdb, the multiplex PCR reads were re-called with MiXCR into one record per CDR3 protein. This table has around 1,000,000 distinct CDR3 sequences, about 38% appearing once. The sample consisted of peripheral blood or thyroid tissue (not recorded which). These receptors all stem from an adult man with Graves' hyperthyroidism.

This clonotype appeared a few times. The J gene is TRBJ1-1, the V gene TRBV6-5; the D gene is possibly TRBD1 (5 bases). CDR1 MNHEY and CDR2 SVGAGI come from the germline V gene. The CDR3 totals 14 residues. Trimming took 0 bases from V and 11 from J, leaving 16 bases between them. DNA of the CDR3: TGTGCCAGCAGTTACTCGAGGGAGGGGTGGGGTGCTTTCTTT. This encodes CASSYSREGWGAFF.

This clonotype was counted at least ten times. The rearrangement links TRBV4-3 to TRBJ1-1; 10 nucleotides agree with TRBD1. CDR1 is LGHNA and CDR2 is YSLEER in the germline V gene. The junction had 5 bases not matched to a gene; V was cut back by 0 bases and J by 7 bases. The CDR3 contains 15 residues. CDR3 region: CASSQETGGDDEAFF. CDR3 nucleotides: TGCGCCAGCAGCCAAGAGACAGGGGGCGATGATGAAGCTTTCTTT.

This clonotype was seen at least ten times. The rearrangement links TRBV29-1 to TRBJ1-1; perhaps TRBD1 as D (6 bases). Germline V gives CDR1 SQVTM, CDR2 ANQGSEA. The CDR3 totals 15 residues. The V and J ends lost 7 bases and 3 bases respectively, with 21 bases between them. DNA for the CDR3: TGCAGCGCACCCCGGGGGGCGGGGGGGGACACTGAAGCTTTCTTT. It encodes CSAPRGAGGDTEAFF.

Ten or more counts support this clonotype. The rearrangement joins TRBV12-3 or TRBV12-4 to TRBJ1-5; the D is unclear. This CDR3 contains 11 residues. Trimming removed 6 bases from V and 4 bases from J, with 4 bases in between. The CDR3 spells CASSRNQPQHF. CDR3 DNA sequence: TGTGCCAGCAGCCGTAATCAGCCCCAGCATTTT.

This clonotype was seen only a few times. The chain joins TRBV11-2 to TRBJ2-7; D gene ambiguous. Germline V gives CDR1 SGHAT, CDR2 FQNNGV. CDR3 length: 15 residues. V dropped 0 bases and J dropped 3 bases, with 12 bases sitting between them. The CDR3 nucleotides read TGTGCCAGCAGCTTAGAAATAGACGGTTACTACGAGCAGTACTTC. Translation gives CASSLEIDGYYEQYF.

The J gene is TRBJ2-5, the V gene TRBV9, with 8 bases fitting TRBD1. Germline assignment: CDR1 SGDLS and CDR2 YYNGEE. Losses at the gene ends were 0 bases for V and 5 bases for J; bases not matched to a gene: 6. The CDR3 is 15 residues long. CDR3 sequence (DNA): TGTGCCAGCAGCGTAGGGGCAGGGGGCGGGGAGACCCAGTACTTC. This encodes CASSVGAGGGETQYF.

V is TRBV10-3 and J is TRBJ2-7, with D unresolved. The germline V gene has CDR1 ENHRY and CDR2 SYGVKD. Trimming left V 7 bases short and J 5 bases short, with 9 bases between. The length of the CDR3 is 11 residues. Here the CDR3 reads CAINGGDEQYF. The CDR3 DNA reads TGTGCCATCAACGGTGGCGACGAGCAGTACTTC.

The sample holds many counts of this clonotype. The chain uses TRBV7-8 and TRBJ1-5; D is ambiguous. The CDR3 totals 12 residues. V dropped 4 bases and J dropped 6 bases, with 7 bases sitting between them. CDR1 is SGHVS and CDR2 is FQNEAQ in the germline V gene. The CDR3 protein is CASSSRSQPQHF. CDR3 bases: TGTGCCAGCAGCTCCCGCTCTCAGCCCCAGCATTTT.

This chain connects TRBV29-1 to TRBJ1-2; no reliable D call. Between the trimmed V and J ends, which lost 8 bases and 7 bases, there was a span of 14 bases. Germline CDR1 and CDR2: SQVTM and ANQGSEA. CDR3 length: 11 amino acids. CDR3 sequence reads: CSYELGVGYTF. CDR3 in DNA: TGCAGCTATGAACTCGGGGTTGGCTACACCTTC. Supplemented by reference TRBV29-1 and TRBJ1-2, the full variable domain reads SAVISQKPSRDICQRGTSLTIQCQVDSQVTMMFWYRQQPGQSLTLIATANQGSEATYESGFVIDKFPISRPNLTFSTLTVSNMSPEDSSIYLCSYELGVGYTFGSGTRLTVV.

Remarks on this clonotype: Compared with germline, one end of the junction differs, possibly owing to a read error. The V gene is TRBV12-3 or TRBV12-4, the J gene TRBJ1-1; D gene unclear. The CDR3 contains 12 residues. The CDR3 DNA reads TGTGCCCGCAGTTTAGGTCAATCCGAAGCTTTCTTT. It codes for CARSLGQSEAFF.

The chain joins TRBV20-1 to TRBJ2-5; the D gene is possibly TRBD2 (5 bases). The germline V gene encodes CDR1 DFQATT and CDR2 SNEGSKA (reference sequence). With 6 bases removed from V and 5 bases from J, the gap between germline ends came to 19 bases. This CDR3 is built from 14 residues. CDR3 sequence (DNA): TGCAGTGCCCGGTTTCCGGGGTCCGGGGAGACCCAGTACTTC. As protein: CSARFPGSGETQYF.

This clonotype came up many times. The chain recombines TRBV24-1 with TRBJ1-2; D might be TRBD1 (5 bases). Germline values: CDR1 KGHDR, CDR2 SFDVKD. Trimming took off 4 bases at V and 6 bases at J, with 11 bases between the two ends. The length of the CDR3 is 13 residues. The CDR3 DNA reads TGTGCCACCAGTGAATGGGGGAGAGATGGCTACACCTTC. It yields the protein CATSEWGRDGYTF.

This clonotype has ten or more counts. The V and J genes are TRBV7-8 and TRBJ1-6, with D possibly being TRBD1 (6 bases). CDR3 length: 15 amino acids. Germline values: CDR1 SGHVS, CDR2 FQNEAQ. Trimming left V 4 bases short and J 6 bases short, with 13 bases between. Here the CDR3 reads CASSSLGGGNSPLHF. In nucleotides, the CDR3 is TGTGCCAGCAGCTCCCTTGGGGGCGGTAATTCACCCCTCCACTTT.

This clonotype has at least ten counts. CDR3 loop: CATSRERSLAGVLLETQYF. DNA of the CDR3: TGTGCCACCAGCAGAGAAAGGAGTCTAGCGGGGGTCCTCCTGGAGACCCAGTACTTC. The chain uses TRBV15 and TRBJ2-5; 10 bases align to TRBD2. CDR3 length: 19 amino acids. CDR1 is LNHNV, CDR2 YYDKDF, per germline (reference sequence). V lost 0 bases to trimming and J lost 5 bases; unmatched junction nucleotides: 15.

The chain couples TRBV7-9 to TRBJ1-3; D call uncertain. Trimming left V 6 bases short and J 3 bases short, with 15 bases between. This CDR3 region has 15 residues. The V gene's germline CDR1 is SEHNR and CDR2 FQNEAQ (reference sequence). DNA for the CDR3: TGTGCCAGCAGTCCCACCGGGTTCGTTGGAAACACCATATATTTT. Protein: CASSPTGFVGNTIYF.

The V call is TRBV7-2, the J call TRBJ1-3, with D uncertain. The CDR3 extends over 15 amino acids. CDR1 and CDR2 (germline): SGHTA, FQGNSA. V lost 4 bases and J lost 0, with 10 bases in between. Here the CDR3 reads CASSSTSRSGNTIYF. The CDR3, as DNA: TGTGCCAGCAGCTCAACTAGCCGCTCTGGAAACACCATATATTTT.

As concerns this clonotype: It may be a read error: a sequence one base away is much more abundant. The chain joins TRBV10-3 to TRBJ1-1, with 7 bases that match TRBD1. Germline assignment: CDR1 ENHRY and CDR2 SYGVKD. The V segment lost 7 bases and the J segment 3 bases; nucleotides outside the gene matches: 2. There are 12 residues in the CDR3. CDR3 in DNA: TGTGCCATCACCGGGACAGACACTGAAGCTTTCTTT. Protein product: CAITGTDTEAFF.

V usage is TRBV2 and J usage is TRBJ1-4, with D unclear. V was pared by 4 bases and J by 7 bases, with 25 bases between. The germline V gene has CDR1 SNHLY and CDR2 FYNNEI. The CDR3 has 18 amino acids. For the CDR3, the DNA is TGTGCCAGCAGTGCACGAGCCTTGGGAGCAGACGGGCGTGAAAAACTGTTTTTT. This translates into CASSARALGADGREKLFF.

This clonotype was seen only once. DNA of the CDR3: TGTGCCAGCAGCGTAGACGGGGGCAGTCAGTACTTC. This translates into CASSVDGGSQYF. This chain uses TRBV9 with TRBJ2-5, with D perhaps given as TRBD1 or TRBD2 (6 bases each). CDR3 length: 12 amino acids. Trimming removed 0 bases from V and 11 bases from J, with 11 bases in between. CDR1 is SGDLS and CDR2 is YYNGEE in the germline V gene.

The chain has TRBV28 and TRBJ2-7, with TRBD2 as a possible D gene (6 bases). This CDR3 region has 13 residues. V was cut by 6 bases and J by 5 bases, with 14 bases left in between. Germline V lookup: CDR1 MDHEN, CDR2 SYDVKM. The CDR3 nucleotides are TGTGCCAGCAGACGTCCCGGAGGGAACGAGCAGTACTTC. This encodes CASRRPGGNEQYF.

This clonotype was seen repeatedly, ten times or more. The CDR3 is CSARGGGGSGYTF. The CDR3 region has the DNA TGCAGTGCTAGAGGCGGTGGGGGAAGTGGCTACACCTTC. This chain uses TRBV20-1 with TRBJ1-2, with D perhaps TRBD1 (5 bases). CDR3 length equals 13 residues. In germline, CDR1 is DFQATT, CDR2 SNEGSKA (reference sequence). With 1 base removed from V and 7 bases from J, the gap between germline ends came to 13 bases.

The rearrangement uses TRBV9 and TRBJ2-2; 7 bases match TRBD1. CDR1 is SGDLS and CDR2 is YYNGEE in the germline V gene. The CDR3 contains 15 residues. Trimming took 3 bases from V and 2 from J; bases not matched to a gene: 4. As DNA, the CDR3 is TGTGCCAGCAGCGGTACAGGGGTTAACACCGGGGAGCTGTTTTTT. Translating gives CASSGTGVNTGELFF.

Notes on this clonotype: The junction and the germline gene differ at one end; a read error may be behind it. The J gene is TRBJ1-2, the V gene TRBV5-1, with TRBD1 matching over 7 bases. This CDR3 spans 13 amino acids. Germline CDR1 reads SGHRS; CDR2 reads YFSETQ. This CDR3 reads CASGLQGDYGYTF. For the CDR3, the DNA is TGCGCCAGCGGCTTGCAGGGGGACTATGGCTACACCTTC.

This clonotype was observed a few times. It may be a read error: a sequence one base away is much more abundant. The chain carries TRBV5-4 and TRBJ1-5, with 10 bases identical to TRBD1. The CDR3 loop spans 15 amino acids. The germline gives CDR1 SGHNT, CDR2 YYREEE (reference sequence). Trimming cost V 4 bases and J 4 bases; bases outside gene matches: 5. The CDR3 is CASSTGTGVNQPQHF. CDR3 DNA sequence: TGTGCCAGCAGCACCGGGACAGGGGTAAATCAGCCCCAGCATTTT.

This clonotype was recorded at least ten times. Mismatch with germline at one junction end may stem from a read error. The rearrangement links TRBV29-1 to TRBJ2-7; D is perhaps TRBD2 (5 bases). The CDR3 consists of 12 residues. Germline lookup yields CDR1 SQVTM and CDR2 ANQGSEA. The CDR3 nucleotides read TGCAGCGCTGAAACTAGCTCCTACGAGCAGTACTTC. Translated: CSAETSSYEQYF.

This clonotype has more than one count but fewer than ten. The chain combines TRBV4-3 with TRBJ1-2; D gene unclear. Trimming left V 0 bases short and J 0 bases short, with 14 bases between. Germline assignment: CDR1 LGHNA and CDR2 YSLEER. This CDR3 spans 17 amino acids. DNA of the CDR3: TGCGCCAGCAGCCAAGATCTGAGCCGGGCCCCTAACTATGGCTACACCTTC. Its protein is CASSQDLSRAPNYGYTF.

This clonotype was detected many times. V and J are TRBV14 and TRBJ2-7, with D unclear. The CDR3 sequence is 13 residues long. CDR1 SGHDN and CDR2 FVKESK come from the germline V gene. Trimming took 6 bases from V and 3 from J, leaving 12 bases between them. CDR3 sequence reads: CASSTRRYYEQYF. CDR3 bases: TGTGCCAGCAGTACTCGACGATACTACGAGCAGTACTTC.

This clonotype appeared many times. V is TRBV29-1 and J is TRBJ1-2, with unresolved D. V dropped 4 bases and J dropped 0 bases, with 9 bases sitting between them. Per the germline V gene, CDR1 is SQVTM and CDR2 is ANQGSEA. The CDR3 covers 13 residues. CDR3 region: CSVVRSPNYGYTF. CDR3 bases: TGCAGCGTTGTCAGGTCACCTAACTATGGCTACACCTTC. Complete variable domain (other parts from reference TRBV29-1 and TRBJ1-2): SAVISQKPSRDICQRGTSLTIQCQVDSQVTMMFWYRQQPGQSLTLIATANQGSEATYESGFVIDKFPISRPNLTFSTLTVSNMSPEDSSIYLCSVVRSPNYGYTFGSGTRLTVV.

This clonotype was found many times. This CDR3 is CASSGRRKLITGELFF. CDR3 coding DNA: TGTGCCAGCAGCGGACGGAGGAAGTTAATCACCGGGGAGCTGTTTTTT. The J gene is TRBJ2-2, the V gene TRBV7-8, with D perhaps TRBD2 (5 bases). V was shortened by 5 bases and J by 4 bases, with 17 bases between the two germline ends. There are 16 residues in the CDR3. Germline lookup yields CDR1 SGHVS and CDR2 FQNEAQ.

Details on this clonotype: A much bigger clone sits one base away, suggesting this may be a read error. CDR3 in DNA: TGCAGTGCTATATCTGGACAGGTCAGCTTAGAGACCCAGTACTTC. It is translated as CSAISGQVSLETQYF. The V gene is TRBV20-1, the J gene TRBJ2-5; 7 nucleotides match TRBD1. The CDR3 loop spans 15 amino acids. V lost 4 bases to trimming and J lost 4 bases; unmatched junction nucleotides: 12. Germline V gene lookup returns CDR1 DFQATT and CDR2 SNEGSKA (reference sequence).

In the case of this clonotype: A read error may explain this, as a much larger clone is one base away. CDR3 loop: CASSPFGMGGRQETKYF. DNA for the CDR3: TGTGCCAGCAGCCCCTTTGGGATGGGGGGGAGGCAAGAGACCAAGTACTTC. The rearrangement joins TRBV9 to TRBJ2-5, with TRBD2 matching 7 bases. The V gene's germline CDR1 is SGDLS and CDR2 YYNGEE. This CDR3 comprises 17 residues.